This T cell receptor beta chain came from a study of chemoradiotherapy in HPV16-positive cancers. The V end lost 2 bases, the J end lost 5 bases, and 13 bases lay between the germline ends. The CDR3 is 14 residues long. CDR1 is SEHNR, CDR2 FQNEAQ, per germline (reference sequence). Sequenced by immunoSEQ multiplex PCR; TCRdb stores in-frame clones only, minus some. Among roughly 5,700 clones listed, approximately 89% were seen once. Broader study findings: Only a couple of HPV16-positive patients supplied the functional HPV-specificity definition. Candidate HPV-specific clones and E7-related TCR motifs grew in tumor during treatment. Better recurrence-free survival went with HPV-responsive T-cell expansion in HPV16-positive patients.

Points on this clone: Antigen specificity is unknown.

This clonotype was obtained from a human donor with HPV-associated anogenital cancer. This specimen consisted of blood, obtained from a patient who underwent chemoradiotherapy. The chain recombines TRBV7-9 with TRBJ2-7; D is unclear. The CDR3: CASSLHQSRNEQYF. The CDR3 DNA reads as TGTGCCAGCAGCTTACACCAAAGCAGAAACGAGCAGTACTTC.